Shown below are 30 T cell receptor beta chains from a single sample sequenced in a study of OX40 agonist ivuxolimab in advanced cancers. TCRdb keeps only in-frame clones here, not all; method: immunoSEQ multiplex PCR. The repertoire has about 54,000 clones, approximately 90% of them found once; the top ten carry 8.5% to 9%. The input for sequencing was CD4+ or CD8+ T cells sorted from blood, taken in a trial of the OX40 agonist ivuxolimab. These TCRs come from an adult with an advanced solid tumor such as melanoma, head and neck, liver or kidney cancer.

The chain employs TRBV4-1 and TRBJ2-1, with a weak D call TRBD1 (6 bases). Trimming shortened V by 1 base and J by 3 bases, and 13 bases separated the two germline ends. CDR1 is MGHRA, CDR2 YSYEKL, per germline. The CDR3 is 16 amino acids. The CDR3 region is CASSQGTGRNYNEQFF. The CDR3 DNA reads TGCGCCAGCAGCCAAGGAACAGGGAGAAACTACAATGAGCAGTTCTTC.

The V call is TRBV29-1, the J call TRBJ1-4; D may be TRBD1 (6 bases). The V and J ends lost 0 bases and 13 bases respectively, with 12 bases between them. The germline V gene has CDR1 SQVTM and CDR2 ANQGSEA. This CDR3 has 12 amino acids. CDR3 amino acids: CSVEENRVGLFF. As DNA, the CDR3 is TGCAGCGTTGAAGAGAACAGGGTTGGACTGTTTTTT.

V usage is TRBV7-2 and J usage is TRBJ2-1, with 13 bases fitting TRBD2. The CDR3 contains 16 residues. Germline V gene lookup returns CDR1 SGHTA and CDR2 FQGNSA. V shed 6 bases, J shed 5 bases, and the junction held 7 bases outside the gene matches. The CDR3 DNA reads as TGTGCCAGCAGTGATACTAGCGGGAGGGCCAACAATGAGCAGTTCTTC. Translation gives CASSDTSGRANNEQFF.

The CDR3 DNA reads as TGTGCCAGCAGCGGCTGGGACAGTGATACGCAGTATTTT. Translating it yields CASSGWDSDTQYF. The V call is TRBV11-3, the J call TRBJ2-3; the match to TRBD1 covers 7 bases. The CDR3 is 13 residues long. V lost 5 bases, J lost 6 bases, and 5 bases stayed unmatched. CDR1 is SGHNT, CDR2 YENEEA, per germline. Full variable domain (remainder filled in from reference TRBV11-3 and TRBJ2-3): EAGVVQSPRYKIIEKKQPVAFWCNPISGHNTLYWYLQNLGQGPELLIRYENEEAVDDSQLPKDRFSAERLKGVDSTLKIQPAELGDSAVYLCASSGWDSDTQYFGPGTRLTVL.

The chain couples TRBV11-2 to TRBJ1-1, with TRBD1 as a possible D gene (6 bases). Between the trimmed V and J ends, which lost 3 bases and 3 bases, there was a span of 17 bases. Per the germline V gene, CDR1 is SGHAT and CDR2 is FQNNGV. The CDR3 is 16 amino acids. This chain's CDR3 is CASSFFPGHTDTEAFF. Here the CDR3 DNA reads TGTGCCAGCAGCTTTTTCCCGGGACACACCGACACTGAAGCTTTCTTT.

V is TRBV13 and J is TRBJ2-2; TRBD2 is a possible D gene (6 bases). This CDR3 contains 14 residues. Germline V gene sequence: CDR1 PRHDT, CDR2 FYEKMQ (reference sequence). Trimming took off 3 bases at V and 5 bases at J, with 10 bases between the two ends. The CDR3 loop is CASSFGAGTGELFF. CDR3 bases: TGTGCCAGCAGCTTCGGGGCGGGGACCGGGGAGCTGTTTTTT.

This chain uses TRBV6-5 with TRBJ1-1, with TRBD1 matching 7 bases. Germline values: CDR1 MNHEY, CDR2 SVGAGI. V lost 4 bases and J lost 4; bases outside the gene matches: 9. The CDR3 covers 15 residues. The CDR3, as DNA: TGTGCCAGCAGTTCCGTGACAGGGAGTGGCACTGAAGCTTTCTTT. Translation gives CASSSVTGSGTEAFF.

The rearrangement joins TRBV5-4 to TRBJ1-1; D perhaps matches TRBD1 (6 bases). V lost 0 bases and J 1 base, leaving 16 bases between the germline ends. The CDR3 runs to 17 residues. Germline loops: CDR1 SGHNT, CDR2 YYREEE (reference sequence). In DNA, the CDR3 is TGTGCCAGCAGCTTGGTTGGGGGCTGGACAGCGAACACTGAAGCTTTCTTT. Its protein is CASSLVGGWTANTEAFF.

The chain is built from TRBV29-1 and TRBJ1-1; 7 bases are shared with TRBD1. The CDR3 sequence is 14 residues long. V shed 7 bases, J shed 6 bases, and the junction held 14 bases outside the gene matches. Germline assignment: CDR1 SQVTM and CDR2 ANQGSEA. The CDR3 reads CSAGTAGAFAEAFF. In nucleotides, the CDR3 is TGCAGCGCGGGGACAGCCGGGGCATTCGCTGAAGCTTTCTTT.

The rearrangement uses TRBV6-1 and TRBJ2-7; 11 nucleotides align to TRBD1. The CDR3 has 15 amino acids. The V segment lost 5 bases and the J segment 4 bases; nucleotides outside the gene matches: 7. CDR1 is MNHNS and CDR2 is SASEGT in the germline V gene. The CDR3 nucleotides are TGTGCCAGCAGTCCTCTCCGGGACAGGGGGTACGAGCAGTACTTC. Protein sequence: CASSPLRDRGYEQYF.

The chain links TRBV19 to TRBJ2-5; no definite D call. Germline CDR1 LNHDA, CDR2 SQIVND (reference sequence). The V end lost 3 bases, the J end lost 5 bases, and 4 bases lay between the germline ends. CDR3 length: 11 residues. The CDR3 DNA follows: TGTGCCAGTAGTATCATGGAGACCCAGTACTTC. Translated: CASSIMETQYF.

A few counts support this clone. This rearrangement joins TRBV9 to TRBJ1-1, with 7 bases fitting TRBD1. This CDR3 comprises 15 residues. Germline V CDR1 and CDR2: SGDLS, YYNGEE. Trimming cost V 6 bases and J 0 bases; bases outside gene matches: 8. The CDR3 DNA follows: TGTGCCAGCACCCGGGACAGCTTCATGAACACTGAAGCTTTCTTT. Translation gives CASTRDSFMNTEAFF.

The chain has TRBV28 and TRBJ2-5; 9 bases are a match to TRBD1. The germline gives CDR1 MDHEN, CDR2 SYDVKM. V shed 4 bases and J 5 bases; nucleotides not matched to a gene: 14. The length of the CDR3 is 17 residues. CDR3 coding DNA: TGTGCCAGCAGTTCGGCGAAATTTGGACAGGGGTGGGAGACCCAGTACTTC. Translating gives CASSSAKFGQGWETQYF.

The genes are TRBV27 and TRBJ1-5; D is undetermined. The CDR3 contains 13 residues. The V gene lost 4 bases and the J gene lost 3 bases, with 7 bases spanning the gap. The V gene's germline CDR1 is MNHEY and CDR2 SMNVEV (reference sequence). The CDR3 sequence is CASSWGFNQPQHF. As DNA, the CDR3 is TGTGCCAGCAGTTGGGGATTCAATCAGCCCCAGCATTTT.

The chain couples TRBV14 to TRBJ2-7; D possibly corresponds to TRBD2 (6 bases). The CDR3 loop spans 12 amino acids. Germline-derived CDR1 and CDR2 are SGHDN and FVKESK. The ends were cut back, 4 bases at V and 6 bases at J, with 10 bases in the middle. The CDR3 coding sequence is TGTGCCAGCAGCCCGGGACTGTTCGAGCAGTACTTC. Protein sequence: CASSPGLFEQYF.

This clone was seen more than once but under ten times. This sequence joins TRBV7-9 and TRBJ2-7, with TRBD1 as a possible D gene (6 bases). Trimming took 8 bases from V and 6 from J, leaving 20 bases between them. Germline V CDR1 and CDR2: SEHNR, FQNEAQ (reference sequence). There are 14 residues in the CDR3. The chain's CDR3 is CASARITGLGEQYF. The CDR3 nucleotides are TGTGCCAGCGCCCGTATCACAGGGTTAGGCGAGCAGTACTTC.

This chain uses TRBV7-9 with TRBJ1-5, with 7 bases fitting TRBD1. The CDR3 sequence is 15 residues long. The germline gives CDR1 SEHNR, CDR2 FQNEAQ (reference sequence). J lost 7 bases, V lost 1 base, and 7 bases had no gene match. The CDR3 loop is CASSLGQGGRQPQHF. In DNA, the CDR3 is TGTGCCAGCAGCTTAGGACAGGGCGGGAGACAGCCCCAGCATTTT.

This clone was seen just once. The CDR3 coding sequence is TGTGCCTGGAGCGCTCCGGGAAGGATAAGCACAGATACGCAGTATTTT. Translation: CAWSAPGRISTDTQYF. The chain links TRBV30 to TRBJ2-3, with D tentatively TRBD2 (5 bases). V dropped 3 bases and J dropped 0 bases, with 16 bases sitting between them. From germline, CDR1 is GTSNPN and CDR2 SVGIG (reference sequence). The length of the CDR3 is 16 residues.

The CDR3 DNA follows: TGCGCCAGCAGCCAAGAAGAGGAAATGAACACTGAAGCTTTCTTT. It encodes CASSQEEEMNTEAFF. The J gene is TRBJ1-1, the V gene TRBV4-1, with D hard to call. The V end lost 0 bases, the J end lost 0 bases, and 8 bases lay between the germline ends. This CDR3 has 15 amino acids. Germline assignment: CDR1 MGHRA and CDR2 YSYEKL.

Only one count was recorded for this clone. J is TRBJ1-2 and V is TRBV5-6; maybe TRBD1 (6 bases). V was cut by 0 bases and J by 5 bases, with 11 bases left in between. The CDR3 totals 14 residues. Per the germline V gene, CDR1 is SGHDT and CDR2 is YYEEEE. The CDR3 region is CASSLAGAIYGYTF. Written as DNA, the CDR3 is TGTGCCAGCAGCTTGGCAGGGGCGATTTATGGCTACACCTTC.

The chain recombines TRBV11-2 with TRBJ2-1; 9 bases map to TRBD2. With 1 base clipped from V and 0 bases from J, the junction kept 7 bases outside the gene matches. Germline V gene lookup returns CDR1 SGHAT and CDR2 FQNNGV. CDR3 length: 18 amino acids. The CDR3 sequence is CASSLAEGGLASYNEQFF. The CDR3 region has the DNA TGTGCCAGCAGCTTAGCGGAGGGGGGACTAGCCTCCTACAATGAGCAGTTCTTC.

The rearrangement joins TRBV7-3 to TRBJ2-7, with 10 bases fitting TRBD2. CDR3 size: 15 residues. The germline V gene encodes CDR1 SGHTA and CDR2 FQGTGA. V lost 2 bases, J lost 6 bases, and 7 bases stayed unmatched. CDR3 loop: CASSLAPSGSSEQYF. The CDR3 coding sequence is TGTGCCAGCAGCTTAGCCCCTAGCGGGAGCTCCGAGCAGTACTTC. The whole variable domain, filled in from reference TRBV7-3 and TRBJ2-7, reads GAGVSQTPSNKVTEKGKYVELRCDPISGHTALYWYRQSLGQGPEFLIYFQGTGAADDSGLPNDRFFAVRPEGSVSTLKIQRTERGDSAVYLCASSLAPSGSSEQYFGPGTRLTVT.

CDR3 sequence reads: CASSLMPGTQPQHF. CDR3 DNA: TGTGCCAGCAGTTTGATGCCAGGGACGCAGCCCCAGCATTTT. The rearrangement links TRBV27 to TRBJ1-5; D is perhaps TRBD1 (5 bases). Trimming cost V 3 bases and J 7 bases, with 13 bases left between them. CDR3 length: 14 amino acids. The germline CDR1 and CDR2 sequences are MNHEY and SMNVEV (reference sequence).

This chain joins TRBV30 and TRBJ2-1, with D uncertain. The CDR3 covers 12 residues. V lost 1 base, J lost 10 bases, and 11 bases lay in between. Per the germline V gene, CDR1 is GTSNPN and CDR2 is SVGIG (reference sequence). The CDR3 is CAWSGVFGEQFF. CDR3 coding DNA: TGTGCCTGGAGTGGAGTTTTCGGAGAGCAGTTCTTC.

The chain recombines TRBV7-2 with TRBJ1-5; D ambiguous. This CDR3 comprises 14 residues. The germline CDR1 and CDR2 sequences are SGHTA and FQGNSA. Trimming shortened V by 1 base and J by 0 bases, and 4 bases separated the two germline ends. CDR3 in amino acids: CASSLEFSNQPQHF. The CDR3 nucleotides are TGTGCCAGCAGCTTAGAGTTTAGCAATCAGCCCCAGCATTTT.

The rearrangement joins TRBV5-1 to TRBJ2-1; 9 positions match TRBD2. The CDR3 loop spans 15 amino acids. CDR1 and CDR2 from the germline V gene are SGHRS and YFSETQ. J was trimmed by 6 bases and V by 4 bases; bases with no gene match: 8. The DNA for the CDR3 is TGCGCCAGCAGCGCCTGGCTAGCGGGAAGCAATGAGCAGTTCTTC. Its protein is CASSAWLAGSNEQFF.

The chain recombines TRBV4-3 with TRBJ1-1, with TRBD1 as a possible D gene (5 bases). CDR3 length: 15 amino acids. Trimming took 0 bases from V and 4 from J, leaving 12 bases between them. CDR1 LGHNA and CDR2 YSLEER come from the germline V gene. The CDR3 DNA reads TGCGCCAGCAGCCAAGATCGGGGGGGGGTCACTGAAGCTTTCTTT. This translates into CASSQDRGGVTEAFF.

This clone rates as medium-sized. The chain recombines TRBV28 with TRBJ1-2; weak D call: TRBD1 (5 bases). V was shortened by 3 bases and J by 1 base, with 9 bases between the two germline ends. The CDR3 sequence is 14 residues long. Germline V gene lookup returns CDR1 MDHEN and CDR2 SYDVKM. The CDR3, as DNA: TGTGCCAGCAGTTTGCGGGGGGTTAACTATGGCTACACCTTC. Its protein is CASSLRGVNYGYTF.

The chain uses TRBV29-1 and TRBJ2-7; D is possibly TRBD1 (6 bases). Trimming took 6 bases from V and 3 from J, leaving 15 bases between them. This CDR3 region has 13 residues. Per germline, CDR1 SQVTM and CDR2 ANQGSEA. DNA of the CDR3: TGCAGCGTACTGACAGGCAGCTACTACGAGCAGTACTTC. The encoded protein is CSVLTGSYYEQYF.

The CDR3 loop is CASSLRRGQAPTGEQFF. The CDR3 nucleotides read TGTGCCAGCAGTTTAAGGCGGGGACAGGCGCCAACCGGTGAGCAGTTCTTC. V usage is TRBV28 and J usage is TRBJ2-1, with 8 bases matching TRBD1. The germline gives CDR1 MDHEN, CDR2 SYDVKM. Trimming cost V 2 bases and J 9 bases; bases outside gene matches: 15. CDR3 size: 17 residues.